This T cell receptor (beta chain) was identified in a study of blood T cell repertoires in COVID-19. Study-wide background: Both acute and convalescent COVID-19 samples were obtained from the United States, Italy and Spain. In each case, the material was cDNA or gDNA derived from T cells, B-cell-depleted T cells, or PBMCs.

Study processing details: Amplification of reference gene primers was used by the study to estimate nucleated cell counts. This table comes from immunoSEQ multiplex PCR, and its TCRdb copy is limited to in-frame clones, with some not included. Clone size and V and J calls were adopted from that table, with D and trimming inferred from the DNA. The data contain 200,000 to 250,000 clones, around 89% of them singletons. Germline CDR1 is KGHSH and CDR2 is LQKENI. Trimming removed 2 bases from V and 3 bases from J, with 14 bases in between. The CDR3 totals 15 residues. Specimen: peripheral blood. The sequence came from a man aged 70-80 years with acute or convalescent COVID-19. The V call is TRBV18, the J call TRBJ2-7, with a tentative D call TRBD2 (7 bases). The CDR3 reads CASSPMGGHLYEQYF. CDR3 sequence (DNA): TGTGCCAGCTCACCAATGGGGGGGCACCTCTACGAGCAGTACTTC.